This TCR beta chain was retrieved from a study of T cell responses to AZD1222 COVID-19 vaccine. TCRdb's copy holds only in-frame clones and misses some; the assay was immunoSEQ multiplex PCR. The table includes about 150,000 clones, nearly 90% detected once. The material sequenced was peripheral blood, taken on day 0 of AZD1222 vaccination. The receptor comes from an adult in good health.

Here the CDR3 reads CASSLKGQEGYEQYF. CDR3 coding DNA: TGTGCCAGCAGCTTGAAGGGACAGGAAGGGTACGAGCAGTACTTC. V is TRBV5-6 and J is TRBJ2-7; 8 bases match TRBD1. V was pared by 1 base and J by 4 bases, with 7 bases of the junction left unmatched. CDR1 is SGHDT and CDR2 is YYEEEE in the germline V gene. There are 15 residues in the CDR3. The full variable domain, its missing parts supplied by reference TRBV5-6 and TRBJ2-7, is DAGVTQSPTHLIKTRGQQVTLRCSPKSGHDTVSWYQQALGQGPQFIFQYYEEEERQRGNFPDRFSGHQFPNYSSELNVNALLLGDSALYLCASSLKGQEGYEQYFGPGTRLTVT.